This is a list of T cell receptor beta chains from one sample in a study of human T cells and chemical hapten exposure. TCRdb redid the calling of the RACE reads with MiXCR, one entry per CDR3 protein. The sample holds 87,000 or so distinct CDR3 sequences, 9.6% seen once. The input for sequencing was whole blood, taken in connection with sensitization to the hapten diphenylcyclopropenone (DPC). These receptor sequences come from a middle-aged woman with alopecia areata. Some clones in this sample may be carry-over from other donors' samples. CDR3s include the opening cysteine and the closing phenylalanine or tryptophan. The D gene is left open where the match is weak. Only part of the rows carry a size: once, few, many, or a class if the clone is expanded.

>-|TRBV29-1|TRBJ1-1|-
CSVEQTGTAEAFF
TGCAGCGTTGAACAAACAGGGACCGCTGAAGCTTTCTTT
>many|TRBV18|TRBJ2-3|-
CASSPPTGYTDTQYF
TGTGCCAGCTCACCACCTACAGGATACACAGATACGCAGTATTTT
>many|TRBV7-9|TRBJ1-1|-
CASSPLNTEAFF
TGTGCCAGCAGCCCCCTGAACACTGAAGCTTTCTTT
>many|TRBV6-6|TRBJ1-1|-
CASSSDSLNTEAFF
TGTGCCAGCAGTTCTGACAGTTTGAACACTGAAGCTTTCTTT
>-|TRBV12-3/TRBV12-4|TRBJ1-5|-
CASRSTGDQPQHF
TGTGCCAGCAGATCAACAGGAGATCAGCCCCAGCATTTT
>many|TRBV12-3/TRBV12-4|TRBJ1-3|TRBD1
CASSLGQGLTGNTIYF
TGTGCCAGCAGTTTGGGACAGGGACTGACTGGAAACACCATATATTTT
>-|TRBV6-4|TRBJ1-2|TRBD1
CASSDTTGRGYTF
TGTGCCAGCAGTGACACGACAGGGCGCGGCTACACCTTC
>many|TRBV4-1|TRBJ2-1|TRBD2
CASSQGQRGRNEQFF
TGCGCCAGCAGCCAAGGGCAGCGGGGAAGGAATGAGCAGTTCTTC
>many|TRBV6-1|TRBJ1-2|TRBD1
CASRRGQEYGYTF
TGTGCCAGCAGGAGGGGACAGGAGTATGGCTACACCTTC
>-|TRBV7-6|TRBJ2-2|TRBD1
CASSLTGDTGELFF
TGTGCCAGCAGCTTGACAGGGGACACCGGGGAGCTGTTTTTT
>-|TRBV5-6|TRBJ2-1|-
CASSAPPPAGYNEQFF
TGTGCCAGCAGCGCTCCCCCCCCGGCGGGATACAATGAGCAGTTCTTC
>-|TRBV7-9|TRBJ2-5|TRBD1
CASSLRRGPLRETQYF
TGTGCCAGCAGCTTACGCAGGGGGCCCCTCAGAGAGACCCAGTACTTC
>-|TRBV6-4|TRBJ2-1|TRBD2
CASSVISGGVVEQFF
TGTGCCAGCAGTGTTATAAGCGGGGGGGTCGTTGAGCAGTTCTTC
>few|TRBV7-9|TRBJ2-1|TRBD1
CATSKGQGAYNEQFF
TGTGCCACCTCCAAGGGGCAGGGGGCCTACAATGAGCAGTTCTTC
>-|TRBV25-1|TRBJ2-2|-
CASSEGIAAGELFF
TGTGCCAGCAGTGAAGGCATCGCGGCCGGGGAGCTGTTTTTT
>many|TRBV20-1|TRBJ1-1|-
CSAPPELLDTEAFF
TGCAGTGCTCCGCCCGAATTGTTGGACACTGAAGCTTTCTTT
>many|TRBV12-3/TRBV12-4|TRBJ1-1|TRBD1
CASSYSEQGGAAEAFF
TGTGCCAGCAGCTACAGTGAACAGGGGGGGGCGGCTGAAGCTTTCTTT
>few|TRBV12-3/TRBV12-4|TRBJ1-6|TRBD1
CASTGQGNSPLHF
TGTGCCAGCACCGGACAGGGGAATTCACCCCTCCACTTT
>many|TRBV7-2|TRBJ1-2|TRBD1
CASSRATGSTNYGYTF
TGTGCCAGCAGCCGAGCGACAGGGTCTACTAACTATGGCTACACCTTC
>few|TRBV4-1|TRBJ2-3|TRBD2
CASSQVKEAGGTDTQYF
TGCGCCAGCAGCCAAGTAAAGGAGGCGGGGGGGACAGATACGCAGTATTTT
>few|TRBV7-9|TRBJ1-1|TRBD1
CASSRTGVNTEAFF
TGTGCCAGCAGCCGTACAGGGGTGAACACTGAAGCTTTCTTT
>many|TRBV4-3|TRBJ1-1|-
CASSQDGGALTGAFF
TGCGCCAGCAGCCAAGACGGGGGAGCCCTCACCGGAGCTTTCTTT
>many|TRBV5-1|TRBJ2-7|-
CASSLDSGGEQYF
TGCGCCAGCAGCTTGGATTCCGGGGGCGAGCAGTACTTC
>many|TRBV5-4|TRBJ1-1|TRBD1
CASIVLGQGNTEAFF
TGTGCCAGCATCGTCCTTGGACAGGGGAACACTGAAGCTTTCTTT
>-|TRBV4-1|TRBJ2-7|TRBD2
CASSQDERGYEQYF
TGCGCCAGCAGCCAAGATGAGCGGGGCTACGAGCAGTACTTC
>few|TRBV2|TRBJ1-5|-
CASSRGPGYSNQPQHF
TGTGCCAGCAGCCGGGGCCCAGGGTATAGCAATCAGCCCCAGCATTTT
>many|TRBV7-2|TRBJ2-3|TRBD2
CASSINSGADTDTQYF
TGTGCCAGCAGCATCAATAGCGGGGCTGACACAGATACGCAGTATTTT
>many|TRBV7-2|TRBJ1-1|-
CASTRSGENTEAFF
TGTGCCAGCACCAGGTCAGGCGAGAACACTGAAGCTTTCTTT
>few|TRBV7-2|TRBJ2-3|TRBD2
CASTPRRGGSTDTQYF
TGTGCCAGCACCCCAAGGCGGGGGGGGAGCACAGATACGCAGTATTTT
>many|TRBV7-2|TRBJ2-7|TRBD2
CASSILAGTYEQYF
TGTGCCAGCAGCATACTAGCGGGGACCTACGAGCAGTACTTC
>many|TRBV10-1|TRBJ2-4|-
CASRRHRPVVF
TGCGCCAGCAGAAGACACAGGCCGGTGGTCTTC
>-|TRBV12-3/TRBV12-4|TRBJ2-7|-
CASSLKGQQYF
TGTGCCAGCAGTTTAAAAGGCCAGCAGTACTTC
>many|TRBV10-2|TRBJ2-3|TRBD2
CASSRTSGVADTQYF
TGCGCCAGCAGTAGGACTAGCGGGGTCGCAGATACGCAGTATTTT
>many|TRBV9|TRBJ2-1|-
CASSVTTGAHNEQFF
TGTGCCAGCAGCGTAACAACGGGCGCCCACAATGAGCAGTTCTTC
>few|TRBV4-2|TRBJ1-5|-
CASSQVRNQPQHF
TGTGCCAGCAGCCAAGTCCGAAATCAGCCCCAGCATTTT
>-|TRBV12-3/TRBV12-4|TRBJ2-5|TRBD2
CASSPSGGETQYF
TGTGCCAGCAGTCCTAGCGGGGGAGAGACCCAGTACTTC
>-|TRBV4-1|TRBJ2-5|TRBD2
CASSQVSTGGRRETQYF
TGCGCCAGCAGCCAAGTATCGACGGGGGGGCGAAGGGAGACCCAGTACTTC
>many|TRBV15|TRBJ2-5|-
CATSRGRRETQYF
TGTGCCACCAGCAGAGGTAGACGTGAGACCCAGTACTTC
>-|TRBV14|TRBJ2-5|TRBD1
CASSQGPGGMETQYF
TGTGCCAGCAGCCAAGGTCCAGGGGGCATGGAGACCCAGTACTTC
>once|TRBV4-3|TRBJ1-2|TRBD1
CASSQAGGTGDSYGYTF
TGCGCCAGCAGCCAAGCGGGGGGGACAGGCGATTCCTATGGCTACACCTTC
>many|TRBV12-3/TRBV12-4|TRBJ1-4|-
CASSFGQRVEKLFF
TGTGCCAGCAGTTTTGGGCAGAGAGTCGAAAAACTGTTTTTT
>many|TRBV18|TRBJ1-5|-
CASSPGENQPQHF
TGTGCCAGCTCACCAGGGGAGAATCAGCCCCAGCATTTT
>many|TRBV20-1|TRBJ1-2|TRBD1
CSASSPGQSPGGYTF
TGCAGTGCTAGCTCCCCGGGACAGTCCCCGGGGGGCTACACCTTC
>few|TRBV6-6|TRBJ1-5|TRBD1
CASSYRYGQGVNQPQHF
TGTGCCAGCAGTTACCGCTATGGGCAGGGGGTAAATCAGCCCCAGCATTTT
>many|TRBV29-1|TRBJ2-7|-
CSVLADLSSYEQYF
TGCAGCGTCTTAGCGGATCTGAGCTCCTACGAGCAGTACTTC
>many|TRBV11-2|TRBJ2-5|TRBD2
CASSLDRREAQYF
TGTGCCAGCAGCTTAGATCGGCGGGAGGCCCAGTACTTC
>few|TRBV30|TRBJ1-1|-
CAWSLGRGTEAFF
TGTGCCTGGAGTTTGGGTAGGGGCACTGAAGCTTTCTTT
>-|TRBV9|TRBJ2-3|TRBD2
CASSPSGLNTDTQYF
TGTGCCAGCAGCCCATCGGGACTAAACACAGATACGCAGTATTTT
>many|TRBV6-5|TRBJ2-3|-
CASRLYGDTDTQYF
TGTGCCAGCAGACTATACGGGGATACAGATACGCAGTATTTT
>many|TRBV7-2|TRBJ2-4|-
CASSPTAGAGENIQYF
TGTGCCAGCAGCCCCACGGCGGGGGCGGGGGAGAACATTCAGTACTTC
>-|TRBV6-5|TRBJ2-2|TRBD1
CASRRDSYTGELFF
TGTGCCAGCAGGAGGGACAGCTACACCGGGGAGCTGTTTTTT
>many|TRBV6-5|TRBJ2-7|TRBD1
CASSWGQGDYEQYF
TGTGCCAGCAGTTGGGGACAGGGGGACTACGAGCAGTACTTC